This TCR beta chain was documented in a study of T cells in localized non-small cell lung cancer. Study-wide results and caveats: Sequencing covered just one tumor region, so heterogeneity cannot be ruled out. There were a median 57 of the top 100 tumor clones appearing in adjacent lung.

A remark on this clone: Its target is unknown. The sample contains more than one DNA sequence encoding this CDR3.

This CDR3 has 13 residues. Germline V lookup: CDR1 SGHTA, CDR2 FQGNSA. Deletions cut 3 bases from V and 5 bases from J, with 11 bases between. Produced via immunoSEQ multiplex PCR; TCRdb's table is partial and in-frame only. Here the sample spans about 33,000 clones, about 89% being singletons. This TCR was recovered from a man aged 40-75 years with stage II lung adenocarcinoma. The sample consisted of PBMCs, taken before any cancer treatment. The chain combines TRBV7-2 with TRBJ2-7; D gene unclear. CDR3 in amino acids: CASSLFWGDEQYF. The CDR3 region has the DNA TGTGCCAGCAGCTTGTTTTGGGGTGACGAGCAGTACTTC.